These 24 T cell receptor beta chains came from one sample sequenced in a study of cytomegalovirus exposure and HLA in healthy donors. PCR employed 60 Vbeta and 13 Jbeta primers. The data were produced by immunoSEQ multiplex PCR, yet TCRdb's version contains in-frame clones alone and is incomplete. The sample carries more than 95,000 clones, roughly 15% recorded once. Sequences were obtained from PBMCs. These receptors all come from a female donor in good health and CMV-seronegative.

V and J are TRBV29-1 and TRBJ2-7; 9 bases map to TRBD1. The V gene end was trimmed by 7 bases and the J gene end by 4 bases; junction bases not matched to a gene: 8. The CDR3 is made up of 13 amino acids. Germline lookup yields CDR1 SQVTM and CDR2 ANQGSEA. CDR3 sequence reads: CSASGGQGYEQYF. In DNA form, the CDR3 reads TGCAGCGCCTCAGGAGGACAGGGGTACGAGCAGTACTTC.

Here the CDR3 reads CASSRGYYEQYF. CDR3 nucleotides: TGTGCCAGCAGTCGAGGGTACTACGAGCAGTACTTC. J is TRBJ2-7 and V is TRBV6-1; maybe TRBD2 (5 bases). Per germline, CDR1 MNHNS and CDR2 SASEGT. CDR3 length: 12 residues. Between the trimmed V and J ends, which lost 5 bases and 3 bases, there was a span of 8 bases.

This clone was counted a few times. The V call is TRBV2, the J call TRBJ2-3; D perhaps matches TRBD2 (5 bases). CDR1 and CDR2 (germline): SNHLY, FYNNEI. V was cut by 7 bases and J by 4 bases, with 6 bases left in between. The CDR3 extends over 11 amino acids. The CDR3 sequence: CASKGADTQYF. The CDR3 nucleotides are TGTGCCAGCAAGGGAGCAGATACGCAGTATTTT.

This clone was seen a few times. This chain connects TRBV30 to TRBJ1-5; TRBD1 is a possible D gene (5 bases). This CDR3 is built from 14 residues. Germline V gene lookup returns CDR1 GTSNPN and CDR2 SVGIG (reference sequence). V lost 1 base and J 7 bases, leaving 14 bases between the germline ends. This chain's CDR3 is CAWSGTILRQPQHF. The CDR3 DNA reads TGTGCCTGGAGTGGGACAATCTTAAGACAGCCCCAGCATTTT.

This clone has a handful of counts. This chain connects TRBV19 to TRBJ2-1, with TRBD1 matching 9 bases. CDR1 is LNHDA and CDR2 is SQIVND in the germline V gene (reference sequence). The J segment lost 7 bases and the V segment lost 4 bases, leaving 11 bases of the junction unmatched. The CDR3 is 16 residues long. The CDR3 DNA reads TGTGCCAGTAGTAGTCAGGACAGGGGTTCTAGTAATGAGCAGTTCTTC. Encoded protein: CASSSQDRGSSNEQFF. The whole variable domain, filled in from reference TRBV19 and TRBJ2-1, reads DGGITQSPKYLFRKEGQNVTLSCEQNLNHDAMYWYRQDPGQGLRLIYYSQIVNDFQKGDIAEGYSVSREKKESFPLTVTSAQKNPTAFYLCASSSQDRGSSNEQFFGPGTRLTVL.

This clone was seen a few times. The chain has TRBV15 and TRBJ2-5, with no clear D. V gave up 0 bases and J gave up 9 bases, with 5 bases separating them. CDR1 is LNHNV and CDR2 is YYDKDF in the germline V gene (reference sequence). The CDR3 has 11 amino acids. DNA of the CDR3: TGTGCCACCAGCAGAGATCAATCCCAGTACTTC. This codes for CATSRDQSQYF.

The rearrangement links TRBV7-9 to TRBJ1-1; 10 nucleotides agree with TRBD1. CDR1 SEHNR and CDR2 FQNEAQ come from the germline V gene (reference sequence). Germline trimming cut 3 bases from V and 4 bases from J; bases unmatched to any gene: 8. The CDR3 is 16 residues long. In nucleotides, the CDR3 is TGTGCCAGCAGCTTGACAGGGGGCGCAGAGTCCACTGAAGCTTTCTTT. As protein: CASSLTGGAESTEAFF.

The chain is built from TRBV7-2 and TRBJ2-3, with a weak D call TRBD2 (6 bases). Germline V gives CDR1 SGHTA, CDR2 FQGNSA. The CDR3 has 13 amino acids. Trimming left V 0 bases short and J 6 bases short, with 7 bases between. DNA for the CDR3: TGTGCCAGCAGCTTAGCAGGGAGGGATACGCAGTATTTT. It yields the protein CASSLAGRDTQYF.

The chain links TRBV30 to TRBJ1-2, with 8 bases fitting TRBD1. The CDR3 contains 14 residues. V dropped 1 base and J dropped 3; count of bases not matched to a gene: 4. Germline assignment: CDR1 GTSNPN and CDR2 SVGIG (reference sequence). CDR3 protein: CAWSAQDRDYGYTF. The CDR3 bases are TGTGCCTGGAGTGCCCAGGACAGGGACTATGGCTACACCTTC.

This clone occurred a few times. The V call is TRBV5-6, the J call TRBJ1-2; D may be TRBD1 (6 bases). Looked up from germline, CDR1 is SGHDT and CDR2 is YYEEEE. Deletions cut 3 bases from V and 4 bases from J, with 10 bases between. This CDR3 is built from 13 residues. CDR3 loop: CASSSAGVYGYTF. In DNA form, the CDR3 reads TGTGCCAGCAGCTCCGCAGGGGTCTATGGCTACACCTTC.

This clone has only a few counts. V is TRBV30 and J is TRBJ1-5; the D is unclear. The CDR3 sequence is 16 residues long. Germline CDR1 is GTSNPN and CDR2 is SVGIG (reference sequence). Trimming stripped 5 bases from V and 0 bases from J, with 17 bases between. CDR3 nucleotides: TGTGCCTGGGGAGGCCCCGGCATCTATAGCAATCAGCCCCAGCATTTT. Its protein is CAWGGPGIYSNQPQHF.

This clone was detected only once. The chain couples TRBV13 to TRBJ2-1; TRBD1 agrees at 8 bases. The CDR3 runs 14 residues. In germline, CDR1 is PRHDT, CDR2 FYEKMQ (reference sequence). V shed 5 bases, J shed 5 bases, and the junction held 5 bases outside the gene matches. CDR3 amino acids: CASSPRTGNNEQFF. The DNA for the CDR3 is TGTGCCAGCAGCCCTCGGACAGGGAACAATGAGCAGTTCTTC. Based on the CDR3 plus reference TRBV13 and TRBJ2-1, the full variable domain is AAGVIQSPRHLIKEKRETATLKCYPIPRHDTVYWYQQGPGQDPQFLISFYEKMQSDKGSIPDRFSAQQFSDYHSELNMSSLELGDSALYFCASSPRTGNNEQFFGPGTRLTVL.

The CDR3 spells CASSQVRDSEAFF. As DNA, the CDR3 is TGTGCCAGCAGCCAAGTCCGGGACAGTGAAGCTTTCTTT. This chain connects TRBV7-9 to TRBJ1-1; 7 nucleotides line up with TRBD1. This CDR3 contains 13 residues. Germline V lookup: CDR1 SEHNR, CDR2 FQNEAQ (reference sequence). V lost 5 bases and J lost 7; bases outside the gene matches: 7.

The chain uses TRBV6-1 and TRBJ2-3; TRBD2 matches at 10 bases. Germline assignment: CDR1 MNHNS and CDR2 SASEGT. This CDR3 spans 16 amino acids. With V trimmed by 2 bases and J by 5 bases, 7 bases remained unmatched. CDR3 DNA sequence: TGTGCCAGCAGTGAAATTGCAGCGGGAGGGAGAGATACGCAGTATTTT. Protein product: CASSEIAAGGRDTQYF.

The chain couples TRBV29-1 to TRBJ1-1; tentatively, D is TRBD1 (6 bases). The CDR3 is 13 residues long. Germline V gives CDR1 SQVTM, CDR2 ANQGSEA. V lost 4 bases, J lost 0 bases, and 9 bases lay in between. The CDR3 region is CSVARTVNTEAFF. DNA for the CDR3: TGCAGCGTTGCTAGGACAGTGAACACTGAAGCTTTCTTT.

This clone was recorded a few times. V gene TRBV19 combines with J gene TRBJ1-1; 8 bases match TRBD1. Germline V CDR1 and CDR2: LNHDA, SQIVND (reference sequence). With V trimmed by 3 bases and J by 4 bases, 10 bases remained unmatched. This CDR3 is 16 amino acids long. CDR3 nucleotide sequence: TGTGCCAGTAGTATCAGTTTAGGACAGGGTAGCACTGAAGCTTTCTTT. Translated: CASSISLGQGSTEAFF.

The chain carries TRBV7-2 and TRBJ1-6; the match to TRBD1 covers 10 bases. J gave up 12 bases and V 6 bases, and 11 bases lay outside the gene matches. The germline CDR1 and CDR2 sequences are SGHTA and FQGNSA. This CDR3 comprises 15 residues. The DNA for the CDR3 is TGTGCCAGCAGACTTCCCGGGACAGGGGTTTTACCCCTCCACTTT. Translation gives CASRLPGTGVLPLHF.

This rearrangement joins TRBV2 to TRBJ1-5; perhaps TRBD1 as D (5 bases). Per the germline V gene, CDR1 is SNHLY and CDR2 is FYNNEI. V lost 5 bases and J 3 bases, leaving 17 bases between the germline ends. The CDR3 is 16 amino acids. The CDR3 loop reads CASSQLNTGLNQPQHF. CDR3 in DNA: TGTGCCAGCAGTCAATTAAATACAGGCCTCAATCAGCCCCAGCATTTT.

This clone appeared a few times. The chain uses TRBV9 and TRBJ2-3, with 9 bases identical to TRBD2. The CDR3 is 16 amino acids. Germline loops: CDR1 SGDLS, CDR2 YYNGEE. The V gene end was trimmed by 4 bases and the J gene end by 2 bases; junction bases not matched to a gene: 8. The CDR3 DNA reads TGTGCCAGCAGCCCAACCACTAGCGGGTACACAGATACGCAGTATTTT. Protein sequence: CASSPTTSGYTDTQYF.

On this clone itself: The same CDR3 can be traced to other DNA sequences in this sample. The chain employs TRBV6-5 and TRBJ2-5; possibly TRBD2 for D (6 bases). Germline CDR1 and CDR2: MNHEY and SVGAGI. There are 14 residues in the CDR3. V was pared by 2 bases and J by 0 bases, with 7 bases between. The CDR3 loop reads CASSYGGYQETQYF. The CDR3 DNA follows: TGTGCCAGCAGTTACGGGGGGTACCAAGAGACCCAGTACTTC.

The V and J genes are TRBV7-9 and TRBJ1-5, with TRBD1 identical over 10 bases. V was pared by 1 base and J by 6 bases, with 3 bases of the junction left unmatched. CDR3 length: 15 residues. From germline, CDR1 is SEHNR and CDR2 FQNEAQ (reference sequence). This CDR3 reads CASSLGDRGGQPQHF. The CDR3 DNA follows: TGTGCCAGCAGCTTAGGGGACAGGGGAGGTCAGCCCCAGCATTTT.

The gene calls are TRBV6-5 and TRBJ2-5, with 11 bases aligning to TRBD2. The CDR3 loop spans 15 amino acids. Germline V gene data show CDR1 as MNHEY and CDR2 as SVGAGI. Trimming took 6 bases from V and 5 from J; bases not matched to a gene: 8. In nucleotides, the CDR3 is TGTGCCAGCAGCTCGACTAGCGGGGTTTGGGAGACCCAGTACTTC. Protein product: CASSSTSGVWETQYF.

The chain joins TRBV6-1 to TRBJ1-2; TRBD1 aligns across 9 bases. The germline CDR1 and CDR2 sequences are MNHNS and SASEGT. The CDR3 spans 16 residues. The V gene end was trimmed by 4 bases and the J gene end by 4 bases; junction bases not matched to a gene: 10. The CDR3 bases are TGTGCCAGCAGTGGGACAGGGGTGGTTGGGACCTATGGCTACACCTTC. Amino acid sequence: CASSGTGVVGTYGYTF.

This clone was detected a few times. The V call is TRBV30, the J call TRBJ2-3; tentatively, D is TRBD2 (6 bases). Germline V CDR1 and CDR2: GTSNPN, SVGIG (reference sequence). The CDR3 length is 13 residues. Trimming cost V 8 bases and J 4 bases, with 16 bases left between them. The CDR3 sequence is CALSFGSPDTQYF. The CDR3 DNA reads TGTGCCCTGAGCTTCGGGAGCCCAGATACGCAGTATTTT.